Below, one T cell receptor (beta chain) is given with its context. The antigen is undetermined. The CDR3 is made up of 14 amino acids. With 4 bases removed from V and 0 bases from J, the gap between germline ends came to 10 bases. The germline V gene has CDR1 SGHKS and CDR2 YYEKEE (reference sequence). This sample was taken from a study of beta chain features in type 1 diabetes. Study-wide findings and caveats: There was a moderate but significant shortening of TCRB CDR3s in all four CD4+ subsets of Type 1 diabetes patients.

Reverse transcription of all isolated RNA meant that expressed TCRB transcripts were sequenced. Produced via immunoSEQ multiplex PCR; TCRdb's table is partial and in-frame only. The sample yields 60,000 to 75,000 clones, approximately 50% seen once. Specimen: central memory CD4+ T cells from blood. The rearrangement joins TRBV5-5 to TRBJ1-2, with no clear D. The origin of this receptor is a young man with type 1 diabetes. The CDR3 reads CASSGDTSNYGYTF. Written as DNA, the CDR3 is TGTGCCAGCAGCGGTGACACTTCTAACTATGGCTACACCTTC.